The T cell receptor beta chain under discussion was sequenced for a study of blood T cell repertoires in COVID-19. Study background: The study drew acute and convalescent COVID-19 samples from the United States, Italy and Spain. PBMCs, B-cell-depleted T cells, or T cells were the source of the cDNA or gDNA that made up the material.

This clone was detected only once. Germline V gives CDR1 LGHNA, CDR2 YSLEER. V trimming: 3 bases; J trimming: 2 bases; junction bases outside the gene matches: 6. The CDR3 spans 15 residues. Generated by immunoSEQ multiplex PCR, the TCRdb table keeps only in-frame clones and is missing some. The sample has approximately 130,000 clones, 77% seen once. Sequencing was done on a sample of peripheral blood. This sequence was found in an elderly man with acute or convalescent COVID-19. V and J are TRBV4-3 and TRBJ1-2, with 7 bases lining up with TRBD1. The CDR3 nucleotides are TGCGCCAGCAGCCACTTAATGACAGGGAACTATGGCTACACCTTC. Translation gives CASSHLMTGNYGYTF.